This T cell receptor (beta chain) was identified during a study of CD8 T cells in ankylosing spondylitis. Overall study results and limits: Relatively scarce in peripheral blood, disease-linked clones were CD8+.

In germline, CDR1 is SEHNR, CDR2 FQNEAQ (reference sequence). The V and J ends lost 4 bases and 9 bases, in that order; junction bases with no gene match: 9. The CDR3 is made up of 14 amino acids. Worth noting for this clonotype: Its specificity is unknown.

TCRdb analysed the 5' RACE reads with MiXCR anew, one entry per CDR3 protein. The profile shows under 450,000 distinct CDR3 sequences, 20% to 25% of them singletons. The material sequenced was blood, either unsorted or a sorted T cell fraction (not recorded which). The clonotype was recovered from a male donor with ankylosing spondylitis or in good health (not recorded which). The chain has TRBV7-9 and TRBJ2-1; TRBD1 aligns across 7 bases. CDR3 sequence: CASSSLIGGFEQFF. CDR3 DNA: TGTGCCAGCAGCTCCCTCATAGGGGGCTTTGAGCAGTTCTTC.